The sequence of this T cell receptor (beta chain) was determined in a study of response to subunit inactivated influenza vaccine. General study findings and limits: Researchers suggested that each seasonal influenza vaccination recruits few new T cells.

MiXCR, applied by TCRdb to the RT-PCR reads, yields one record per CDR3 protein. The sample gives about 830,000 distinct CDR3 sequences, 18% of which show up once; about a tenth is in the top ten. The CDR3 loop spans 18 amino acids. With V trimmed by 5 bases and J by 4 bases, 13 bases remained unmatched. Germline V CDR1 and CDR2: SQVTM, ANQGSEA. A word on this clonotype: Its antigen is not known.

The input for sequencing was PBMCs from blood, taken about 5 days after vaccination. The rearrangement uses TRBV29-1 and TRBJ2-3, with TRBD2 matching over 15 bases. The receptor was isolated from a man in his fifties who received an inactivated influenza vaccine. In nucleotides, the CDR3 is TGCAGCGTTAAAGGACTAGCGGGAGGGCCTCAACCCCCAGATACGCAGTATTTT. It encodes CSVKGLAGGPQPPDTQYF.